One T cell receptor beta chain is described in this entry. Its cognate antigen is unknown. V trimming: 4 bases; J trimming: 5 bases; junction bases outside the gene matches: 8. Germline V lookup: CDR1 SGHRS, CDR2 YFSETQ. The CDR3 has 15 amino acids. These data belong to a study of T-cell reconstitution after alpha-beta-depleted transplantation in children. Study-wide findings and caveats: From newly produced T cells came most of the T-cell counts and diversity one year after transplant. Alpha-beta T cells present about two months after transplant were reported to originate from several hundred expanded graft clones. At day 60, the high TCRbeta diversity found in some patients originated from recipient T cells and thymic progenitors that had survived.

Preparing the TCRbeta library involved the use of unique molecular identifiers. TCRdb reprocessed the PCR reads with MiXCR, giving one entry per CDR3 protein. The sample has about 980,000 distinct CDR3 sequences; about 29% are singletons. The chain joins TRBV5-1 to TRBJ1-4, with 7 bases lining up with TRBD1. The sequencing here drew on PBMCs, mostly from graft donor cells, taken 360 days after TCRalphabeta/CD19-depleted stem cell transplant. This receptor was identified in a boy under two years old who had a stem cell transplant for SCID, so the T cells may come from the graft donor. In DNA, the CDR3 is TGCGCCAGCAGCGGTCAGGGGGGTGGAAATGAAAAACTGTTTTTT. This codes for CASSGQGGGNEKLFF.